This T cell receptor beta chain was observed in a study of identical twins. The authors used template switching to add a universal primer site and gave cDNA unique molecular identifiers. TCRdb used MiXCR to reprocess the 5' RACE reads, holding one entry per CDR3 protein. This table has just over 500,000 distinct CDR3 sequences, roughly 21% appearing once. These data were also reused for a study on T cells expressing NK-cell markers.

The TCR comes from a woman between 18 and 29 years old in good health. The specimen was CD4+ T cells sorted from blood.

CDR3 loop: CSAGTSGRTDTQYF. The DNA of the CDR3 is TGCAGTGCTGGGACTAGCGGGCGCACAGATACGCAGTATTTT. The chain carries TRBV20-1 and TRBJ2-3; 12 nucleotides align to TRBD2. From germline, CDR1 is DFQATT and CDR2 SNEGSKA (reference sequence). V was pared by 5 bases and J by 1 base, with 1 base of the junction left unmatched. This CDR3 comprises 14 residues.